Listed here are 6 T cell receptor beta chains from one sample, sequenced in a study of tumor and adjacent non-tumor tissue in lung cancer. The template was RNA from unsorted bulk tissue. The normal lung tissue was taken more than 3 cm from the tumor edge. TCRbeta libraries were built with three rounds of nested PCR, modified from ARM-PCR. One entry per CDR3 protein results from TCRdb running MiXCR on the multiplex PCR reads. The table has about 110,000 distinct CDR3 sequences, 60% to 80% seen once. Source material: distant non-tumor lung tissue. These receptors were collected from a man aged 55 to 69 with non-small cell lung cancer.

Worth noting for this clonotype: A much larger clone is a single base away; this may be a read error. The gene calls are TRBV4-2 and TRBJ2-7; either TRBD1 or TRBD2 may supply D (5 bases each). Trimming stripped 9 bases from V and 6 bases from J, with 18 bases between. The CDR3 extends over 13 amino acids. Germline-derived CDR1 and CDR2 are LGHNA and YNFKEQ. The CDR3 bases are TGTGCCAGTGCTAGCAGGGAGTCGGTCGAGCAGTACTTC. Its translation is CASASRESVEQYF.

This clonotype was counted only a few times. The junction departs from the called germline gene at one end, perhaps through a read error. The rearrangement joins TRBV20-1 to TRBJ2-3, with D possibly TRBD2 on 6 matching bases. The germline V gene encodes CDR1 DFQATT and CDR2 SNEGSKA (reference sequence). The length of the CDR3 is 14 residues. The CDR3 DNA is TGCAGTGTTAGAGGGCGGGACTCGACAGATACGCAGTATTTT. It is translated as CSVRGRDSTDTQYF.

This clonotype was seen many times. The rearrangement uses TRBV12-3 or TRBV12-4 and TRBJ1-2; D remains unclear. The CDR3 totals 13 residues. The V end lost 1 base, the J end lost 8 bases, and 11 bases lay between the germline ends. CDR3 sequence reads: CASSLGPSGGYTF. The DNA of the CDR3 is TGTGCCAGCAGTTTAGGTCCCTCGGGGGGCTACACCTTC.

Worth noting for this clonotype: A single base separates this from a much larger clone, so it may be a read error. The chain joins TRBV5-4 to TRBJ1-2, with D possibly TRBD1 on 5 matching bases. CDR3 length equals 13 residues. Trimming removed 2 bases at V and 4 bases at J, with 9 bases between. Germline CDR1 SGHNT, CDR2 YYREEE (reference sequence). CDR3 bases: TGTGCCAGCAGCTTCCGACAGTGCTATGGCTACACCTTC. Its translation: CASSFRQCYGYTF.

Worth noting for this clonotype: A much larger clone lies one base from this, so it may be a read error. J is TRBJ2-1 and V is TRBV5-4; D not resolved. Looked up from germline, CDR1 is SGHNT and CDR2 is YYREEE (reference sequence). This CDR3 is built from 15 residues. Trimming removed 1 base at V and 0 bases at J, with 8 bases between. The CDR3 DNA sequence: TGTGCCAGCAGCTTGTCGCTTAGCTCCTACAATGAGCAGTTCTTC. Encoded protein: CASSLSLSSYNEQFF.

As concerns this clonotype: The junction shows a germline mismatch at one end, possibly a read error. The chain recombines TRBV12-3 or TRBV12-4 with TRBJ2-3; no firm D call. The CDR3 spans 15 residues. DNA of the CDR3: TGTGCCAGTAGTCGCGCGCGACTCAGCACAAATACGCAGTATTTT. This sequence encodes CASSRARLSTNTQYF.